This T cell receptor beta chain emerged from a study of CD8 T cells in Susac syndrome. General study results and limits: The study acknowledged a relatively small number of individuals in its TCR sequencing and HLA analysis.

Sequencing of TCR beta was carried out in blood CD8+ and CD4+ T cells. Negative isolation was applied to CD8+ and CD4+ T cells, and FACS enrichment was applied to TEMRA cells. Concerning this clonotype itself: Its antigen is not known.

The CDR3 loop spans 13 amino acids. CDR1 and CDR2 (germline): DFQATT, SNEGSKA (reference sequence). Trimming left V 6 bases short and J 3 bases short, with 12 bases between. With random hexamers, reverse transcription was performed on roughly 0.5 to 1 ug of RNA. Multiplex immunoSEQ PCR targeted 54 Vbeta and 13 Jbeta TCR beta segments. TCRdb ran MiXCR on the immunoSEQ multiplex PCR reads and lists one entry per CDR3 protein. This sample has about 180,000 distinct CDR3 sequences; around 95% occur once, and the top ten carry around 0.16%. The sequenced material came from CD8+ T cells from PBMCs. This TCR came from a human donor with multiple sclerosis. The chain employs TRBV20-1 and TRBJ2-1, with a tentative D call TRBD2 (5 bases). As DNA, the CDR3 is TGCAGTGCCCCAAGCGGCCTCTACAATGAGCAGTTCTTC. Translation gives CSAPSGLYNEQFF.